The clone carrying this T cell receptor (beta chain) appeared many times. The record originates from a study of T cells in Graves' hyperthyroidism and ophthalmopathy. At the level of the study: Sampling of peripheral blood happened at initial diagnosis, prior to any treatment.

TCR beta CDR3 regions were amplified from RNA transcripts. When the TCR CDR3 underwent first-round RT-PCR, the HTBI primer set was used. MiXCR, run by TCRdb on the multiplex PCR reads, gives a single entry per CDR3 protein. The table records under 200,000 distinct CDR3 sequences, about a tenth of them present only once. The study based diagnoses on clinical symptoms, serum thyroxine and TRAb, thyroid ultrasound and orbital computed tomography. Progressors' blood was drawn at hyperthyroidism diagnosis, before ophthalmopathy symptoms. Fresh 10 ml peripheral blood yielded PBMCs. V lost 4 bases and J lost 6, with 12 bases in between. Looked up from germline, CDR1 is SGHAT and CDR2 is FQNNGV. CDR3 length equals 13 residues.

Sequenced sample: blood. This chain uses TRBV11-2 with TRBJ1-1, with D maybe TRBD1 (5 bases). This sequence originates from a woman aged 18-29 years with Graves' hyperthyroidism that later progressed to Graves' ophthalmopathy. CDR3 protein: CASSSGPTAEAFF. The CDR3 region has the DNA TGTGCCAGCAGCTCCGGACCGACAGCTGAAGCTTTCTTT.